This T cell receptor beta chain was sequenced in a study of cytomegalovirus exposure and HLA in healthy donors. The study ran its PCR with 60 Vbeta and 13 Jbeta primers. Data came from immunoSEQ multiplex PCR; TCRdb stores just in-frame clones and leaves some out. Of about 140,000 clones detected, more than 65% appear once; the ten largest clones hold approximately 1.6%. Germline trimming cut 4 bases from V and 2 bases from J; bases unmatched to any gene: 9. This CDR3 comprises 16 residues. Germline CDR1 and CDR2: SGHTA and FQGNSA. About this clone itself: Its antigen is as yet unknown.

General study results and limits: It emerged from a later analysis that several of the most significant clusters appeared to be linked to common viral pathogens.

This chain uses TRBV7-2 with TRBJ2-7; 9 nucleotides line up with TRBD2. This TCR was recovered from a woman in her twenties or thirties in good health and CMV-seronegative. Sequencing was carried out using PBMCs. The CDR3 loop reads CASSSVAGEVTYEQYF. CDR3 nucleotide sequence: TGTGCCAGCAGCTCTGTAGCGGGAGAGGTAACCTACGAGCAGTACTTC.